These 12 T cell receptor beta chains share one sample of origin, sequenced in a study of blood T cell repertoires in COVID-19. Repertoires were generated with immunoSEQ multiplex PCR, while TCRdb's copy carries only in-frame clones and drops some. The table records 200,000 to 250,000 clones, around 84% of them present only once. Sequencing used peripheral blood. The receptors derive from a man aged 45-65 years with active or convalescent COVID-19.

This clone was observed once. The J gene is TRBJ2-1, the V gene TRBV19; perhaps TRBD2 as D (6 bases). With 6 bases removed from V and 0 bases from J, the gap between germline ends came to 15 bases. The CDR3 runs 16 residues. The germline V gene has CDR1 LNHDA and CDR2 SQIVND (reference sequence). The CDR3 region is CASSYSGPSSYNEQFF. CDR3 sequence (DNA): TGTGCCAGTAGCTATAGCGGACCGAGCTCCTACAATGAGCAGTTCTTC.

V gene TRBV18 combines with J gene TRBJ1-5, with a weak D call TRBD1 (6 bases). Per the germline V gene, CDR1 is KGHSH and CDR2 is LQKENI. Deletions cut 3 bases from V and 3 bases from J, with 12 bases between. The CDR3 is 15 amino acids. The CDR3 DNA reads TGTGCCAGCTCACCGGGGGCAGGGGTCAATCAGCCCCAGCATTTT. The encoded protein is CASSPGAGVNQPQHF.

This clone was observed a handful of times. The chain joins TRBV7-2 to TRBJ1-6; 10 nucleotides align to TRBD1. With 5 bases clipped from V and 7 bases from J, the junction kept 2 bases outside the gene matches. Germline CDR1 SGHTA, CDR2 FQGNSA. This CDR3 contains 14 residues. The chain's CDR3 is CASSVDRGNSPLHF. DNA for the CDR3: TGTGCCAGCAGCGTGGACAGGGGGAATTCACCCCTCCACTTT. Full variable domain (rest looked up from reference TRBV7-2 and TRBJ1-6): GAGVSQSPSNKVTEKGKDVELRCDPISGHTALYWYRQSLGQGLEFLIYFQGNSAPDKSGLPSDRFSAERTGGSVSTLTIQRTQQEDSAVYLCASSVDRGNSPLHFGNGTRLTVT.

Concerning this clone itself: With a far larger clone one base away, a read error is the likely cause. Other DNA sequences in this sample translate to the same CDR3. The CDR3 here is CASSERGYNEQFF. CDR3 in DNA: TGTGCCAGCAGTGAAAGGGGGTACAATGAGCAGTTCTTC. This chain joins TRBV2 and TRBJ2-1, with D possibly TRBD1 on 6 matching bases. Germline loops: CDR1 SNHLY, CDR2 FYNNEI. CDR3 size: 13 residues. The ends were cut back, 2 bases at V and 4 bases at J, with 6 bases in the middle.

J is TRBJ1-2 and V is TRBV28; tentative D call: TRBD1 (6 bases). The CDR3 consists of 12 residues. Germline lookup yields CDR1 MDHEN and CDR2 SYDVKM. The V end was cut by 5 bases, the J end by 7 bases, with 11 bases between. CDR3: CASSALRGGYTF. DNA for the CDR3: TGTGCCAGCAGTGCCCTCAGGGGTGGCTACACCTTC.

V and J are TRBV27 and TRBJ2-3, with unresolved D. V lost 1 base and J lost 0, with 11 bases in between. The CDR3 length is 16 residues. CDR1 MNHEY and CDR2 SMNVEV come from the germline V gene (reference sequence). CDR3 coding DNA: TGTGCCAGCAGTTTATTAGTTAGCCCTAGCACAGATACGCAGTATTTT. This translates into CASSLLVSPSTDTQYF.

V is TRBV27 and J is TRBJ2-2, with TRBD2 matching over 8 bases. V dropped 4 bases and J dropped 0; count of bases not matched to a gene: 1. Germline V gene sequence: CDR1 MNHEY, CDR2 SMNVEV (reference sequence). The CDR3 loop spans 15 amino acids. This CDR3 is CASSSGLANTGELFF. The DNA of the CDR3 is TGTGCCAGCAGTTCGGGACTAGCGAACACCGGGGAGCTGTTTTTT.

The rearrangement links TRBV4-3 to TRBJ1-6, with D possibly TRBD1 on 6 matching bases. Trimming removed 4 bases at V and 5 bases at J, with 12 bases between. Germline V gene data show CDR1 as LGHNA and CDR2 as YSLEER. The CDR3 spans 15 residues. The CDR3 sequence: CASSPQGSDNSPLHF. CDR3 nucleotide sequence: TGCGCCAGCAGCCCCCAGGGGTCAGATAATTCACCCCTCCACTTT.

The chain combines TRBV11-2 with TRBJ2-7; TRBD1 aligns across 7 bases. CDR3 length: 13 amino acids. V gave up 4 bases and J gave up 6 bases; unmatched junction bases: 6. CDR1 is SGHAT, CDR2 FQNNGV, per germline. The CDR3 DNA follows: TGTGCCAGCAGCTCCCTTCCAGGGGGCGAGCAGTACGTC. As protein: CASSSLPGGEQYV.

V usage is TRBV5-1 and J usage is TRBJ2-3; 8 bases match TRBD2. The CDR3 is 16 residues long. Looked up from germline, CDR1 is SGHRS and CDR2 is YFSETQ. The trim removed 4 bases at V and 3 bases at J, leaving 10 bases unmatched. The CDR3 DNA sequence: TGCGCCAGCAGCCCGAGGACTAGCTCGGGGACAGATACGCAGTATTTT. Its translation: CASSPRTSSGTDTQYF.

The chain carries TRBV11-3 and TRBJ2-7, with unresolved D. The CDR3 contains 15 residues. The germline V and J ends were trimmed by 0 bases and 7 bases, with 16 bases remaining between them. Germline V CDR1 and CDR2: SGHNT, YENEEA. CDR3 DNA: TGTGCCAGCAGCTTAGACGGTCAAGCCCACGCGGAGCAGTACTTC. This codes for CASSLDGQAHAEQYF.

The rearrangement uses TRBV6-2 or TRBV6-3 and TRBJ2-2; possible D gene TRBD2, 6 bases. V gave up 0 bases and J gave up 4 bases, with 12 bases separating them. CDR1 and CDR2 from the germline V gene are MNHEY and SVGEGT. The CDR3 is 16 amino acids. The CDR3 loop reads CASSYSWGVLTGELFF. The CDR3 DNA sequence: TGTGCCAGCAGTTACTCGTGGGGGGTACTCACCGGGGAGCTGTTTTTT.